This is a list of T cell receptor beta chains from one sample in a study of blood T cell repertoires in COVID-19. TCRdb keeps only in-frame clones here, not all; method: immunoSEQ multiplex PCR. The table records 250,000 or so clones, 85% to 90% of them present only once. Sequencing was performed on PBMCs or T cells enriched from blood (not recorded which). The receptors here all came from a woman in her 30s with acute COVID-19. Both conserved end residues are part of each CDR3. The D gene is left open where the match is weak.

d_call j_call v_call cdr3_aa
TRBD2 TRBJ2-3 TRBV7-2 CASGDGTSGRASNF
TRBD2 TRBJ2-1 TRBV3-1/TRBV3-2 CASGDMVAGGRDEQFF
. TRBJ1-1 TRBV25-1 CASSDNRVGTEAFF
. TRBJ2-7 TRBV30 CAWSVPRQFESDEQYF
. TRBJ2-1 TRBV18 CASSPEPSGFWRASNEQFF
TRBD2 TRBJ2-3 TRBV23-1 CASIAGRLAGEGSSTDTQYF
TRBD1 TRBJ1-6 TRBV5-1 CASSLLWGQNNSPLHF
. TRBJ2-7 TRBV28 CASSIIQAQRGEQYF
TRBD2 TRBJ2-1 TRBV6-1 CASSERGAGTYNEQFF
TRBD1 TRBJ2-7 TRBV2 CASPGQGKSNEQYF
. TRBJ2-1 TRBV28 CASMGLALDNEQFF
TRBD1 TRBJ2-1 TRBV6-5 CASSTGTDDNEQFF
TRBD1 TRBJ2-2 TRBV5-1 CASSNTRDRGSGNTGELFF
. TRBJ1-5 TRBV21-1 CASSHPRDRCNQPQHF
TRBD1 TRBJ2-1 TRBV3-1/TRBV3-2 CASSQGTQGATYNEQFF